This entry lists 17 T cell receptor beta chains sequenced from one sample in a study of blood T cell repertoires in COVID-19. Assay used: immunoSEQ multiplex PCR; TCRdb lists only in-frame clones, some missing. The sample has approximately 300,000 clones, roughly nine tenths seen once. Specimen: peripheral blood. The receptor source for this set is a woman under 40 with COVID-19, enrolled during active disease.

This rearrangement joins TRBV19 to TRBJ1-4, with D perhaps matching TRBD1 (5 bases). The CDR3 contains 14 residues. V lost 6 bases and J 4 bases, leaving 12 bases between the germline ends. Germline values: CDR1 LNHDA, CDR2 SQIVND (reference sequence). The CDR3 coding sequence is TGTGCCAGTAGCCCCGCCAGGGATAATGAAAAACTGTTTTTT. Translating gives CASSPARDNEKLFF.

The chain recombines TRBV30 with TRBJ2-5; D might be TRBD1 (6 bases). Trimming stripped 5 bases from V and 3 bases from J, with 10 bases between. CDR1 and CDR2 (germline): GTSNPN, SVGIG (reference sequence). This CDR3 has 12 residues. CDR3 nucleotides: TGTGCCTGGGGGGGCCGAAAAGAGACCCAGTACTTC. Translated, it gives CAWGGRKETQYF.

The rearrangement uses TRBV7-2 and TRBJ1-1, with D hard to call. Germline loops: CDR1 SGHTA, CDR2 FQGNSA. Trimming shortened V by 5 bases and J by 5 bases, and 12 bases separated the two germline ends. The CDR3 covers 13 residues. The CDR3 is CASSRVEGTEAFF. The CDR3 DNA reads TGTGCCAGCAGCCGGGTTGAGGGAACTGAAGCTTTCTTT.

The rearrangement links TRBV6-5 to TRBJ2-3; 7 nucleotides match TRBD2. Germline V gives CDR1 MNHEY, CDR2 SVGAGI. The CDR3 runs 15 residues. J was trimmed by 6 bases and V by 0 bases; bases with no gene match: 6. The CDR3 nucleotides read TGTGCCAGCAGTTACTCGGGGGGGACGTGGGATACGCAGTATTTT. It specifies CASSYSGGTWDTQYF.

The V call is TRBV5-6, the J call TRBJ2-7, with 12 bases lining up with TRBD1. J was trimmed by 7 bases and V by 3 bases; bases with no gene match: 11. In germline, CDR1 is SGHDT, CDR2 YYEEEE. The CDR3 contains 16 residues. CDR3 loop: CASSSILGQGAREQYF. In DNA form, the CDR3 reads TGTGCCAGCAGCTCCATCTTGGGACAGGGGGCGCGGGAGCAGTACTTC.

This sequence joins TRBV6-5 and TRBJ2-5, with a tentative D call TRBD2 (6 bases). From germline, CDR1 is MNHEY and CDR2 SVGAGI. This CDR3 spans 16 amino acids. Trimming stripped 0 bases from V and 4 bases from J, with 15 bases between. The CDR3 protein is CASSYSSGSRLETQYF. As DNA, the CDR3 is TGTGCCAGCAGTTACTCTAGCGGATCCAGACTAGAGACCCAGTACTTC.

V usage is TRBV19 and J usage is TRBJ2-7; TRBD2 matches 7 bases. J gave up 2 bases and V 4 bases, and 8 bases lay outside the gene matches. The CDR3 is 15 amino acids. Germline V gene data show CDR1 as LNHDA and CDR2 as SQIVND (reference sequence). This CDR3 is CASSNMGRGTYEQYF. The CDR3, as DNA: TGTGCCAGTAGTAATATGGGGCGGGGGACCTACGAGCAGTACTTC.

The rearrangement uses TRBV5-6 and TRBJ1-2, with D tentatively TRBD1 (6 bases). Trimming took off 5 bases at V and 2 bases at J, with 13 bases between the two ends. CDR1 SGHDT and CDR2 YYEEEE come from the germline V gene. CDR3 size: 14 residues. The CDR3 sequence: CASRGAGRNYGYTF. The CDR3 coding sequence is TGTGCCAGCAGGGGGGCGGGCAGGAACTATGGCTACACCTTC.

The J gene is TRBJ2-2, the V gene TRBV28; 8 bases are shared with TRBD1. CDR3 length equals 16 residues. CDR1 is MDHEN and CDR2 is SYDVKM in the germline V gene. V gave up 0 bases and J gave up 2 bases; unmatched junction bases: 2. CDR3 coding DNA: TGTGCCAGCAGTTTATGGACAGGGGTTAACACCGGGGAGCTGTTTTTT. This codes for CASSLWTGVNTGELFF.

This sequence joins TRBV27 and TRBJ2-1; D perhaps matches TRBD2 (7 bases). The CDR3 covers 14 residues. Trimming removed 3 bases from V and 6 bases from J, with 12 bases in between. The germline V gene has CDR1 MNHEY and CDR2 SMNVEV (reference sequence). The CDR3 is CASSFRGAGNEQFF. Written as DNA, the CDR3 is TGTGCCAGCAGTTTTCGGGGGGCCGGCAATGAGCAGTTCTTC.

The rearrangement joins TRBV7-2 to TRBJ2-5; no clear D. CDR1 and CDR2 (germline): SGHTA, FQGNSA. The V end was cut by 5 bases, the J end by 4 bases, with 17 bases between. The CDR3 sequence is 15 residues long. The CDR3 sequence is CASSPSSDWRETQYF. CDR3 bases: TGTGCCAGCAGCCCCTCTAGTGATTGGAGAGAGACCCAGTACTTC.

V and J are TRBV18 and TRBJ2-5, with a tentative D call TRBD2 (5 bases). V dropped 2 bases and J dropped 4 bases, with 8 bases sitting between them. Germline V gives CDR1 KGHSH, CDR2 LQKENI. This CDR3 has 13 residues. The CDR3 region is CASSPDRGETQYF. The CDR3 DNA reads TGTGCCAGCTCACCAGATCGGGGAGAGACCCAGTACTTC.

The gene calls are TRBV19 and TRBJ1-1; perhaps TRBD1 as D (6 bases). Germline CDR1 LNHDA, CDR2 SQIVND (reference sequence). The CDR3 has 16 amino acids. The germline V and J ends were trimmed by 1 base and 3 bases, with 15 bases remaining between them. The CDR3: CASSIAGGRVDTEAFF. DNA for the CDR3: TGTGCCAGTAGTATAGCCGGGGGGCGAGTCGACACTGAAGCTTTCTTT.

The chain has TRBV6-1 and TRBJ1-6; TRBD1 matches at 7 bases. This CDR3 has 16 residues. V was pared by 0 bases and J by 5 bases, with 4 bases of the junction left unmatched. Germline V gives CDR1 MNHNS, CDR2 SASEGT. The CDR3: CASSEAGTGDNSPLHF. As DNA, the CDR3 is TGTGCCAGCAGTGAAGCGGGAACAGGGGATAATTCACCCCTCCACTTT.

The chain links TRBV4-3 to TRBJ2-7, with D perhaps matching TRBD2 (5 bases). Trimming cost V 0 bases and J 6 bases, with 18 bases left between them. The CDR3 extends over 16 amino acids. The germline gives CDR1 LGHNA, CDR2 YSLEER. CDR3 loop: CASSQDLEALYGEQYF. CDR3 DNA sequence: TGCGCCAGCAGCCAAGATTTGGAGGCCCTCTATGGCGAGCAGTACTTC.

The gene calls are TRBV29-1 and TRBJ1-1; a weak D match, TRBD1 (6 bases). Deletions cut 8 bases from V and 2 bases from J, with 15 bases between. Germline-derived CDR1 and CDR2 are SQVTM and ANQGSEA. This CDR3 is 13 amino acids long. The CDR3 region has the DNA TGCAGCACCCTGACAGGAAACAACACTGAAGCTTTCTTT. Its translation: CSTLTGNNTEAFF.

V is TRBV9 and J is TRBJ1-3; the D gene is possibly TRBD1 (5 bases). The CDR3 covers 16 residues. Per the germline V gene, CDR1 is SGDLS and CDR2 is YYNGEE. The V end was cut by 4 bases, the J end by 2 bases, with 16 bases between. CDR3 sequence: CASSPQQVWAGNTIYF. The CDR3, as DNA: TGTGCCAGCAGCCCCCAACAGGTTTGGGCTGGAAACACCATATATTTT.